A selection of T cell receptor beta chains follows, all from one sample in a study of beta chain features in type 1 diabetes. Data came from immunoSEQ multiplex PCR; TCRdb stores just in-frame clones and leaves some out. The repertoire holds 620,000 or so clones, roughly a sixth seen once, with around 0.095% in the top ten. The source material was naive CD4+ T cells from blood. Receptor source: a man younger than 30 in good health. CDR3s include the opening cysteine and the closing phenylalanine or tryptophan. D genes are given only for firm matches. Clone size is stated in some rows and not others, as once, few, many or a class when expanded.

clone_size j_call d_call v_call cdr3_nt cdr3_aa
few TRBJ2-7 . TRBV5-1 TGCGCCAGCAGCCCCCGAGGGATCGCGAGCGAGCAGTACTTC CASSPRGIASEQYF
. TRBJ2-7 TRBD1 TRBV7-3 TGTGCCAGCAGCTCGCTACCGGACAGGGGGCTCGTATACGAGCAGTACTTC CASSSLPDRGLVYEQYF
few TRBJ1-5 . TRBV19 TGTGCCAGTAGTACCCGGACAGAAAATAGCAATCAGCCCCAGCATTTT CASSTRTENSNQPQHF
. TRBJ1-1 TRBD1 TRBV7-2 TGTGCCAGCAGGCCAGGACAGGGGTATTCAGCTTTCTTT CASRPGQGYSAFF
few TRBJ2-1 TRBD1 TRBV11-2 TGTGCCAGCAGCACCCGACAGGGGATAAGCGATGAGCAGTTCTTC CASSTRQGISDEQFF
. TRBJ2-1 . TRBV11-2 TGTGCCAGCAGCTTAACCAGGTATGAGCAGTTCTTC CASSLTRYEQFF
. TRBJ1-1 . TRBV28 TGTGCCAGCAGCCTCAGGGAGTTGAACACTGAAGCTTTCTTT CASSLRELNTEAFF
few TRBJ2-4 . TRBV5-1 TGCGCCAGCAGCCCGCAAGGGGACATTCAGTACTTC CASSPQGDIQYF
. TRBJ1-2 . TRBV9 TGTGCCAGCAGCGTAGTGGAGACCTATGGCTACACCTTC CASSVVETYGYTF
. TRBJ2-1 . TRBV7-7 TGTGCTAGCAGCCCAAGGGGGGGTTTGGGCAATGAGCAGTTCTTC CASSPRGGLGNEQFF
. TRBJ2-5 TRBD2 TRBV9 TGTGCCAGCAGCGCCTACCGGGACTACTTGACCCAGTACTTC CASSAYRDYLTQYF
few TRBJ2-1 . TRBV6-5 TGTGCCAGCAGTTACTCGGGGGCAGGGCCCTACAATGAGCAGTTCTTC CASSYSGAGPYNEQFF
. TRBJ2-3 . TRBV18 TGTGCCAGCTCACCCGGGGCAGTCGAAGATACGCAGTATTTT CASSPGAVEDTQYF
. TRBJ1-3 . TRBV18 TGTGCCAGCTCACCTGTAGGACAGCATGGAAACACCATATATTTT CASSPVGQHGNTIYF
. TRBJ1-4 . TRBV7-6 TGTGCCAGCAGCTTATTTGAGGGGTTAGGCGAAAAACTGTTTTTT CASSLFEGLGEKLFF
few TRBJ2-7 . TRBV19 TGTGCCAGTAGTATCGGCCAGTCCTACGAGCAGTACTTC CASSIGQSYEQYF
. TRBJ2-7 . TRBV7-8 TGTGCCAGCAGCTTAGTTCCTCAGCCCTTCTACGAGCAGTACTTC CASSLVPQPFYEQYF
. TRBJ2-7 . TRBV5-1 TGCGCCAGCAGCTTGAGCAGCTCCTACGAGCAGTACTTC CASSLSSSYEQYF
. TRBJ2-2 . TRBV14 TGTGCCAGCAGCCCTTACACCGGGGAGCTGTTTTTT CASSPYTGELFF
. TRBJ2-4 TRBD1 TRBV18 TGTGCCAGCTCACCCTTCAGGGGGACCCCGTTCACCATTCAGTACTTC CASSPFRGTPFTIQYF
. TRBJ2-1 TRBD2 TRBV9 TGTGCCAGCAGCGTAGTGGGAGGGGACAATGAGCAGTTCTTC CASSVVGGDNEQFF
. TRBJ2-1 . TRBV5-1 TGCGCCAGCAGCTTGGCTGGTAGCTCCTACAATGAGCAGTTCTTC CASSLAGSSYNEQFF
. TRBJ2-5 TRBD1 TRBV7-2 TGTGCCAGCAGGCGACAGGGGCTCCCAGAGACCCAGTACTTC CASRRQGLPETQYF
. TRBJ2-7 TRBD1 TRBV28 TGTGCCAGCAGGTCCGGGACAGGGTTTATCGAGCAGTACTTC CASRSGTGFIEQYF
. TRBJ2-7 . TRBV7-9 TGTGCCAGCAGCCCGACTAGTTTGAGCTCCTACGAGCAGTACTTC CASSPTSLSSYEQYF
few TRBJ2-5 TRBD1 TRBV7-8 TGTGCCAGCTGCCGGAACACCCGACAGGGCCAAGAGACCCAGTACTTC CASCRNTRQGQETQYF
once TRBJ1-1 . TRBV6-1 TGTGCCAGCAGTGAAGCGCGACAGAACACTGAAGCTTTCTTT CASSEARQNTEAFF
few TRBJ2-7 TRBD2 TRBV4-3 TGCGCCAGCAGCCATGTGAGCGGGGCAGTCTACGAGCAGTACTTC CASSHVSGAVYEQYF
. TRBJ2-4 TRBD2 TRBV5-1 TGCGCCAGCAGCTCCGGGACTAGCGGGAGAGATTACATTCAGTACTTC CASSSGTSGRDYIQYF
. TRBJ1-1 . TRBV7-9 TGTGCCAGCAGCTTAAGGCCTACAGGGATGAACACTGAAGCTTTCTTT CASSLRPTGMNTEAFF
. TRBJ1-4 TRBD1 TRBV2 TGTGCCAGCAGTACGGACAGGGGGACTCTTGAAAACCTGTTTTTT CASSTDRGTLENLFF
few TRBJ2-5 . TRBV9 TGTGCCAGCAGCCTGGGACTTTTCGAGACCCAGTACTTC CASSLGLFETQYF
. TRBJ1-2 . TRBV5-4 TGTGCCAGCAGCTTGCCGAACAGGGCTAACTATGGCTACACCTTC CASSLPNRANYGYTF
. TRBJ1-5 . TRBV4-3 TGCGCCAGCAGCCAGGCCCGTACAGGGATGGGCAATCAGCCCCAGCATTTT CASSQARTGMGNQPQHF
few TRBJ2-1 TRBD2 TRBV19 TGTGCCAGTAGTACCGGACTAGCGGTCTACAATGAGCAGTTCTTC CASSTGLAVYNEQFF
few TRBJ2-7 . TRBV7-9 TGTGCCAGCAGCTTAGAGGGGGTTTGGTCGAGGGAGCAGTACTTC CASSLEGVWSREQYF
. TRBJ1-3 . TRBV9 TGTGCCAGCAGCGTCCCCCCTGGAAACACCATATATTTT CASSVPPGNTIYF
few TRBJ2-7 TRBD2 TRBV7-9 TGTGCCAGCAGCTTAGGACTAGCGGGGAGTGCCTACGAGCAGTACTTC CASSLGLAGSAYEQYF
. TRBJ2-1 . TRBV7-3 TGTGCCAGCAGCCCCCAAGGGTCAGGCTCAGGATCATACAATGAGCAGTTCTTC CASSPQGSGSGSYNEQFF
few TRBJ1-1 . TRBV2 TGTGCCAGCAGTGAAGCTTTTTCCACTGAAGCTTTCTTT CASSEAFSTEAFF
. TRBJ2-7 TRBD1 TRBV7-3 TGTGCCAGCAGCATCGGGACAGGGGCGGTATACGAGCAGTACTTC CASSIGTGAVYEQYF
few TRBJ2-7 TRBD2 TRBV6-6 TGTGCCAGCAGAACGGGACTAGCGGGAATCTACGAGCAGTACTTC CASRTGLAGIYEQYF
few TRBJ2-7 TRBD1 TRBV5-4 TGTGCCAGCAGAAAACTTTCCGGGACAGGGAAGGCCGAGCAGTACTTC CASRKLSGTGKAEQYF
. TRBJ2-1 . TRBV28 TGTGCCAGCAGTTTAAACCACGAGCAGTTCTTC CASSLNHEQFF
. TRBJ1-2 . TRBV28 TGTGCCAGCAGTTCGCCGTCTAGAAATCGGGTCGACTATGGCTACACCTTC CASSSPSRNRVDYGYTF
few TRBJ2-5 . TRBV7-2 TGTGCCAGCAGCCCGGGCCTTCTTGGGGAGACCCAGTACTTC CASSPGLLGETQYF
few TRBJ2-7 TRBD2 TRBV7-2 TGTGCCAGCAGCCTTACTAGCGGGAGAGGAGAGCAGTACTTC CASSLTSGRGEQYF
. TRBJ2-2 . TRBV7-9 TGTGCCAGCAGCCCGCCCTATGCTAAAGTCACCGGGGAGCTGTTTTTT CASSPPYAKVTGELFF
few TRBJ1-1 . TRBV6-6 TGTGCCAGCAGTTACTCGACGCAGGGAGGCACTGAAGCTTTCTTT CASSYSTQGGTEAFF
. TRBJ1-1 . TRBV7-9 TGTGCCAGCAGCTCCGGAGTGGGGAATGAAAACACTGAAGCTTTCTTT CASSSGVGNENTEAFF
. TRBJ2-5 TRBD1 TRBV5-1 TGCGCCAGCAGCCTACTAGACAGGGGGGCAAAGACCCAGTACTTC CASSLLDRGAKTQYF
. TRBJ2-6 TRBD1 TRBV28 TGTGCCAGCAGGAGGACAGGGGGAAGCTCTGGGGCCAACGTCCTGACTTTC CASRRTGGSSGANVLTF
. TRBJ2-7 . TRBV4-2 TGTGCCAGCAGCCAAGGGCTGCCCTACGAGCAGTACTTC CASSQGLPYEQYF
few TRBJ1-3 . TRBV20-1 TGCAGTGCTAGTTTAGGGAACACCATATATTTT CSASLGNTIYF
few TRBJ2-1 . TRBV21-1 TGTGCCAGCAGCAATGAGGACAGGAGAAATGAGCAGTTCTTC CASSNEDRRNEQFF
few TRBJ1-5 TRBD1 TRBV25-1 TGTGCCAGCAGTCCCACAGGGGGGAATCAGCCCCAGCATTTT CASSPTGGNQPQHF
. TRBJ1-3 . TRBV6-5 TGTGCCAGCAGTGGGGCGGCGTTGGGCGGAAACACCATATATTTT CASSGAALGGNTIYF
. TRBJ2-3 TRBD1 TRBV5-1 TGCGCCAGCAGCACCGGGACAGGGGCCACAGATACGCAGTATTTT CASSTGTGATDTQYF
. TRBJ1-1 TRBD1 TRBV5-6 TGTGCCAGCAGCCTCGTGAGACAGGGGTTTGCTTCAGCTTTCTTT CASSLVRQGFASAFF
few TRBJ1-1 . TRBV25-1 TGTGCCAGCGGGGATTTGCGGACTGAAGCTTTCTTT CASGDLRTEAFF